This TCR beta chain was profiled in a study of blood T cell repertoires in COVID-19 (dated by TCRdb to the early 2020s). Notes on the research overall: The collaborator samples originated in the United States, Italy and Spain and spanned the acute and convalescent phases of COVID-19. The prospective study material was composed of cDNA or gDNA derived from T cells, B-cell-depleted T cells, or PBMCs. Subjects who had been exposed to COVID-19, were actively infected with it, or had recovered from it provided the deeply sampled blood TCRbeta repertoires that made up the dataset. A freely available public database, intended as a resource for researchers studying the immune response to SARS-CoV-2, is where the repertoires were released. The samples were drawn from the first 160 participants of the ongoing ImmuneRACE study and from 950 to 1,500 subjects provided by 6 global collaborators. Sample metadata almost always included a de-identified subject ID, COVID-19 status, age in years and sex. Where available, HLA class I and class II types were obtained from metadata supplied by the sample provider rather than from assay-based typing.

The collaborating institutions used their own protocols to collect whole blood in K2EDTA tubes. For TCRbeta analysis, collaborator samples were shipped as frozen whole blood, as isolated PBMCs, or as DNA extracted from either sample type. The immunoSEQ Assay, a bias-controlled multiplex PCR, was used to amplify TCRbeta CDR3 regions from genomic DNA. On the authors' methods: Within the assay, amplification of reference gene primers was used to estimate how many nucleated cells each sample contained. To quantify the absolute abundance of each unique TCRbeta CDR3 rearrangement, sequence reads were collapsed and filtered. For each sample, productive Simpson clonality was calculated as the square root of Simpson's diversity index over productive rearrangements. This is the immuneACCESS table as TCRdb keeps it, with only in-frame sequences that have V and J called. A part of the clones is gone; compared with another copy, unresolved V genes explain less than half, and the rest is unexplained. That table is the source of V, J and clone size, and D and trimming were worked out from the DNA. The sample has 65,000 to 75,000 clones on record, approximately 80% of them singletons. About 12% of the sample rests with the top ten.

What the study reported, not specific to this receptor: The amount of clinical and demographic metadata varied by source and participant and was provided uncurated.

This clone was recorded many times. No cognate antigen has been identified for it. Base qualities were left out, and no much larger clone turns up one base away. The same CDR3 also results from other DNA sequences found in this sample. This TCR was sampled from a human donor in a cohort sampled during active COVID-19. Sequencing was done on a sample of peripheral blood.

The DNA is as follows: TGTGCCAGCAGCTTAGAGGTCCGGGGGGTTCAAGAGACCCAGTACTTC. Translation gives CASSLEVRGVQETQYF. The rearranged segments are TRBV7-9 and TRBJ2-5; 7 nucleotides in the junction match TRBD2. From the germline V gene (reference sequence), CDR1 is SEHNR and CDR2 is FQNEAQ. Compared with germline, V lacks 1 base and J lacks 2 bases; bases without a gene match: 7. The CDR3 numbers 16 residues from cysteine through phenylalanine. Solely the CDR3 DNA is kept, with 48 bases framed from the first base.